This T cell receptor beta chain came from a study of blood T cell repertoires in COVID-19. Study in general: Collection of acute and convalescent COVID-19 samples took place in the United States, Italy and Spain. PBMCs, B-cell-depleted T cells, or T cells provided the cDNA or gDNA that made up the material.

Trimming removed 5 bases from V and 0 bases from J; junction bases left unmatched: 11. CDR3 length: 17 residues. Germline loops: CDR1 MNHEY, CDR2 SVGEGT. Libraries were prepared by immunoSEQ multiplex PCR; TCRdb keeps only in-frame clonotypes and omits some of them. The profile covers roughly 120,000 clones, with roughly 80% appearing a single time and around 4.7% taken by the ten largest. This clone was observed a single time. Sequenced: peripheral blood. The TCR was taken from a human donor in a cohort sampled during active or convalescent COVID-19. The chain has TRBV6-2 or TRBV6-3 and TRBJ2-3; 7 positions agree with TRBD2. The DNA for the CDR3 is TGTGCCAGCAGTAGATGGGGAGCGGGAAGGAGCACAGATACGCAGTATTTT. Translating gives CASSRWGAGRSTDTQYF.